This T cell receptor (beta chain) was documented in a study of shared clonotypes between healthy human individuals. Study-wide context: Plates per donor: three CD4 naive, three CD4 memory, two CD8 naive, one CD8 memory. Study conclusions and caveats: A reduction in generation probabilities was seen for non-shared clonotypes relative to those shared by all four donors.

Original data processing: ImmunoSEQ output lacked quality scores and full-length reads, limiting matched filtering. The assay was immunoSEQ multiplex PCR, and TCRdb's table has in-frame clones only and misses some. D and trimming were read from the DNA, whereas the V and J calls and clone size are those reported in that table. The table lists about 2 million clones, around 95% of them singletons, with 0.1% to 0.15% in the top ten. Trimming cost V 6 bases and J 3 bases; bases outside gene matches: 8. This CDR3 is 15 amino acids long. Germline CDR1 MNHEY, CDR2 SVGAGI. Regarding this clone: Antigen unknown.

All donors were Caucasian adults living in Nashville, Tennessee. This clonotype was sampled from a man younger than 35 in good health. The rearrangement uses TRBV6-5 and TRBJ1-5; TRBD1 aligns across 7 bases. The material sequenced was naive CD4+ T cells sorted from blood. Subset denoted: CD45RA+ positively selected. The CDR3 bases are TGTGCCAGCAGCCCGACAGGGATTGACAATCAGCCCCAGCATTTT. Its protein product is CASSPTGIDNQPQHF.